Following are 8 T cell receptor beta chains from one sample sequenced in a study of identical twins. TCRdb re-called the 5' RACE reads with MiXCR, one entry per CDR3 protein. The data hold approximately 240,000 distinct CDR3 sequences, with 11% to 15% observed a single time. The sequencing input was memory (CD45RO+) T cells sorted from blood. Receptor source: a woman under 30 in good health.

This clonotype showed up just a few times. The chain carries TRBV12-3 or TRBV12-4 and TRBJ2-5, with D tentatively TRBD1 (6 bases). Trimming took 6 bases from V and 2 from J, leaving 13 bases between them. The CDR3 totals 14 residues. CDR3 protein: CASRGDTGQETQYF. CDR3 DNA sequence: TGTGCCAGCAGAGGGGATACAGGGCAAGAGACCCAGTACTTC.

The chain couples TRBV10-2 to TRBJ2-3; 13 nucleotides agree with TRBD2. Trimming took 8 bases from V and 8 from J; bases not matched to a gene: 7. The V gene's germline CDR1 is WSHSY and CDR2 SAAADI. The CDR3 covers 14 residues. The DNA of the CDR3 is TGCGCCAGCCAAACTAGCGGGGGGGCCGGTACGCAGTATTTT. This sequence encodes CASQTSGGAGTQYF.

This clonotype appeared a few times. The rearrangement links TRBV12-3 or TRBV12-4 to TRBJ2-7, with a possible D match to TRBD2 (5 bases). Trimming left V 6 bases short and J 3 bases short, with 12 bases between. This CDR3 region has 13 residues. The CDR3 nucleotides are TGTGCCAGCAGCGAAGGACGGGACTACGAGCAGTACTTC. Translated: CASSEGRDYEQYF.

The CDR3 loop reads CASSPSAGGQWRTDTQYF. The DNA of the CDR3 is TGTGCCAGCAGCCCCAGTGCGGGAGGGCAATGGCGCACAGATACGCAGTATTTT. The V gene is TRBV9, the J gene TRBJ2-3; 9 nucleotides agree with TRBD2. With V trimmed by 4 bases and J by 1 base, 13 bases remained unmatched. CDR1 and CDR2 from the germline V gene are SGDLS and YYNGEE. This CDR3 is 18 amino acids long.

This clonotype was seen a handful of times. This rearrangement joins TRBV7-8 to TRBJ2-1, with D hard to call. The CDR3 has 12 amino acids. Germline V gene sequence: CDR1 SGHVS, CDR2 FQNEAQ. Trimming removed 5 bases from V and 3 bases from J, with 5 bases in between. The CDR3 DNA follows: TGTGCCAGCAGCGAACGCTACAATGAGCAGTTCTTC. This gives the protein CASSERYNEQFF.

This rearrangement joins TRBV12-3 or TRBV12-4 to TRBJ1-4; D not certain. CDR3 size: 17 residues. The ends were cut back, 6 bases at V and 0 bases at J, with 17 bases in the middle. The CDR3 is CASSQTKGSATNEKLFF. In nucleotides, the CDR3 is TGTGCCAGCAGCCAAACTAAAGGTTCTGCAACTAATGAAAAACTGTTTTTT.

This clonotype has ten or more counts. The chain uses TRBV5-1 and TRBJ1-2; 8 bases align to TRBD1. The germline V gene has CDR1 SGHRS and CDR2 YFSETQ. The CDR3 length is 14 residues. Trimming at V came to 3 bases and at J to 2 bases, leaving 3 bases not matched to a gene. CDR3 DNA sequence: TGCGCCAGCAGCTCCGGACAGGGAAACTATGGCTACACCTTC. It is translated as CASSSGQGNYGYTF.

The CDR3: CSARDGFQETQYF. In DNA, the CDR3 is TGCAGTGCTAGAGATGGCTTCCAAGAGACCCAGTACTTC. The chain combines TRBV20-1 with TRBJ2-5; no firm D call. Germline V gives CDR1 DFQATT, CDR2 SNEGSKA (reference sequence). CDR3 length: 13 amino acids. V was shortened by 0 bases and J by 1 base, with 6 bases between the two germline ends.